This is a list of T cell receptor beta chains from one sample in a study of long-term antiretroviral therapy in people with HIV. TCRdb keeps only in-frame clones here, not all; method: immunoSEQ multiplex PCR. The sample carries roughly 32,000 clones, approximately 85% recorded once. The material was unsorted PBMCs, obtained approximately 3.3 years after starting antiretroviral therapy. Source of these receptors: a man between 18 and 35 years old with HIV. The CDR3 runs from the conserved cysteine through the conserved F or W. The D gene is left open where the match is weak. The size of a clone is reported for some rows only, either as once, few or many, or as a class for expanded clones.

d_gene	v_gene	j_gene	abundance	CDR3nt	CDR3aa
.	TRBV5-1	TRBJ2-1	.	TGCGCCAGCAGCTTGGATGGCAAGCGGCCCTACAATGAGCAGTTCTTC	CASSLDGKRPYNEQFF
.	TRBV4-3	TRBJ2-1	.	TGCGCCAGCAGCCAAGCCGGCCGATACAATGAGCAGTTCTTC	CASSQAGRYNEQFF
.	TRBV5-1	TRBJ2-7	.	TGCGCCAGCAGCCTCGACGGACTCTACGAGCAGTACTTC	CASSLDGLYEQYF
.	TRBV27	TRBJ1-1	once	TGTGCCAGCAGTTTATGGAAATTAAGCACTGAAGCTTTCTTT	CASSLWKLSTEAFF
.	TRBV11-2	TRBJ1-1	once	TGTGCCAGCAGCTCGGACCTGGACGCTGAAGCTTTCTTT	CASSSDLDAEAFF
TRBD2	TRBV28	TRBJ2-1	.	TGTGCCAGCAATGGCGTGTGGGGGCTAGCGGGAGGAAGCTCCTACAATGAGCAGTTCTTC	CASNGVWGLAGGSSYNEQFF
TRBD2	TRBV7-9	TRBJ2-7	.	TGTGCCAGCAGGTCCGGGACTAGCGGTAACTACGAGCAGTACTTC	CASRSGTSGNYEQYF
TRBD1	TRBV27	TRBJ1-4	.	TGTGCCAGCAGGCCTCCCAGGGGGGAATGGAGTAATGAAAAACTGTTTTTT	CASRPPRGEWSNEKLFF
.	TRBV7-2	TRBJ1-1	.	TGTGCCAGCAGCTCTCACCGGACAGCCAACACTGAAGCTTTCTTT	CASSSHRTANTEAFF
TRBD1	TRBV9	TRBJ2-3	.	TGTGCCAGCAGCACTAGACAGGGATTCACAGATACGCAGTATTTT	CASSTRQGFTDTQYF
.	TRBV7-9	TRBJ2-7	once	TGTGCCAGCAGCTTAGTGGGGAACAACGAGCAGTACTTC	CASSLVGNNEQYF
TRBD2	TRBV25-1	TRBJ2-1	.	TGTGCCAGCAGTGCATCGCGGGCGGGAGATGAGCAGTTCTTC	CASSASRAGDEQFF
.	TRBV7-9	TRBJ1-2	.	TGTGCCAGCAGCTTAGATGTTTCCTCAGGGACCTATGGCTACACCTTC	CASSLDVSSGTYGYTF
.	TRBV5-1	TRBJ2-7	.	TGCGCCAGCAGCTTCAGGGAACCCTACGAGCAGTACTTC	CASSFREPYEQYF
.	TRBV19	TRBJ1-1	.	TGTGCCAGTAGTCTTCGGACGGCAAGGGTGAACACTGAAGCTTTCTTT	CASSLRTARVNTEAFF
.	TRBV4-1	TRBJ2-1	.	TGCGCCAGCAGCCAAGGTCCTAGCGAGATCTCCTCCTACAATGAGCAGTTCTTC	CASSQGPSEISSYNEQFF
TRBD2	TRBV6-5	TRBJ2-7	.	TGTGCCAGCAGTTACTCGGGGGAGGGCTCCTACGAGCAGTACTTC	CASSYSGEGSYEQYF
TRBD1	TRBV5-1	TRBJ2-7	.	TGCGCCAGCAGCGCCGGGACAGGGGCCTACGAGCAGTACTTC	CASSAGTGAYEQYF
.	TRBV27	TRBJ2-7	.	TGTGCCAGCAGTTCAAGTAGGCCTGACGTGGGGCCAATAACGAGAGAGCAGTACTTC	CASSSSRPDVGPITREQYF
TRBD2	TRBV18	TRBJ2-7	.	TGTGCCAGCTCACAGATTGCGGGAGGGATATACGAGCAGTACTTC	CASSQIAGGIYEQYF
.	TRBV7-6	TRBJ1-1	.	TGTGCCAGCAGCTTGATTCCCCCGGCAACTGAAGCTTTCTTT	CASSLIPPATEAFF
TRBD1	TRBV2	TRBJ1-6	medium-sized	TGTGCCAGCAGTGATAACAGGGGGAATTCACCCCTCCACTTT	CASSDNRGNSPLHF
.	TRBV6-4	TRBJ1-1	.	TGTGCCAGCACTCCCGAGGGAGGAGCGGCTGAAGCTTTCTTT	CASTPEGGAAEAFF
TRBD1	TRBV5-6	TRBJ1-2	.	TGTGCCAGCAAGCGGGACAGGGTAACGGGCGGCTACACCTTC	CASKRDRVTGGYTF
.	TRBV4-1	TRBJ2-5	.	TGCGCCAGCAGCCAAGATTCCACTCAAGAGACCCAGTACTTC	CASSQDSTQETQYF
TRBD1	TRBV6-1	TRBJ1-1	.	TGTGCCAGCAGCCGACAGGGGGCAAGGAACACTGAAGCTTTCTTT	CASSRQGARNTEAFF
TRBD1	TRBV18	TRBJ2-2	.	TGTGCCAGCTCACCACTAGGACAGGGGGCCGGGGAGCTGTTTTTT	CASSPLGQGAGELFF
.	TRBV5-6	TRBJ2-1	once	TGTGCCAGCAGCCCCCCCGGAAGATACAATGAGCAGTTCTTC	CASSPPGRYNEQFF
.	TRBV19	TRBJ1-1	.	TGTGCCAGTAGTTCCGTATATGAAGCTTTCTTT	CASSSVYEAFF
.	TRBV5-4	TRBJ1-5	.	TGTGCCAGCAGCTTGGACGGGGTTAGCAATCAGCCCCAGCATTTT	CASSLDGVSNQPQHF
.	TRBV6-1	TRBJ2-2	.	TGTGCCAGCAGTGAGCAGGGTTACACCGGGGAGCTGTTTTTT	CASSEQGYTGELFF
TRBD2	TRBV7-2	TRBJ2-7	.	TGTGCCAGCAGCTTAGAGGCTAGCGGGAAAGGAGAGCAGTACTTC	CASSLEASGKGEQYF
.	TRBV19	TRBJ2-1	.	TGTGCCAGTAGTCCACTCGCGGTGAGCTCCTACAATGAGCAGTTCTTC	CASSPLAVSSYNEQFF